A selection of T cell receptor beta chains follows, all from one sample in a study of blood T cell repertoires in COVID-19. Some clones are missing from TCRdb's copy, which holds only in-frame ones; the method was immunoSEQ multiplex PCR. The sample contains hundreds of thousands of clones, 85% to 90% of which appear only once. Sequencing was carried out using PBMCs or T cells enriched from blood (not recorded which). Receptors were obtained from a woman aged 55 to 70 in a cohort exposed to, infected with or recovered from COVID-19 (not recorded which). The CDR3 runs from the conserved cysteine through the conserved F or W. A D gene is named only where the DNA matches it firmly. The size of a clone is reported for some rows only, either as once, few or many, or as a class for expanded clones.

d_call: .; v_call: TRBV2; j_call: TRBJ1-1; clone_size: .; cdr3_aa: CARATQNTEAFF; cdr3_nt: TGTGCCAGGGCAACACAGAACACTGAAGCTTTCTTT
d_call: .; v_call: TRBV2; j_call: TRBJ2-1; clone_size: .; cdr3_aa: CASNRGRGNNEQFF; cdr3_nt: TGTGCCAGCAACCGAGGCAGGGGAAATAATGAGCAGTTCTTC
d_call: .; v_call: TRBV12-3/TRBV12-4; j_call: TRBJ1-5; clone_size: .; cdr3_aa: CASSLEPNQPQHF; cdr3_nt: TGTGCCAGCAGTTTAGAGCCCAATCAGCCCCAGCATTTT
d_call: TRBD2; v_call: TRBV5-1; j_call: TRBJ2-7; clone_size: .; cdr3_aa: CASSFGAGVGVGEQYF; cdr3_nt: TGCGCCAGCAGCTTTGGCGCGGGAGTCGGGGTTGGTGAGCAGTACTTC
d_call: .; v_call: TRBV2; j_call: TRBJ1-5; clone_size: .; cdr3_aa: CASSSQAISNQPQHF; cdr3_nt: TGTGCCAGCAGCTCTCAGGCGATCAGCAATCAGCCCCAGCATTTT
d_call: .; v_call: TRBV29-1; j_call: TRBJ1-2; clone_size: .; cdr3_aa: CSVESPAMDRNYGYTF; cdr3_nt: TGCAGCGTTGAAAGCCCCGCCATGGACAGAAACTATGGCTACACCTTC
d_call: TRBD1; v_call: TRBV19; j_call: TRBJ2-1; clone_size: .; cdr3_aa: CASSKGLGTEDRVSAYNEQFF; cdr3_nt: TGTGCCAGTAGTAAGGGGCTCGGGACAGAAGATCGGGTGAGCGCCTACAATGAGCAGTTCTTC
d_call: .; v_call: TRBV11-3; j_call: TRBJ2-1; clone_size: .; cdr3_aa: CASSFSGTGANEQFF; cdr3_nt: TGTGCCAGCAGCTTTAGTGGGACTGGGGCCAATGAGCAGTTCTTC
d_call: .; v_call: TRBV14; j_call: TRBJ2-1; clone_size: .; cdr3_aa: CASSQDLSGFINEQFF; cdr3_nt: TGTGCCAGCAGCCAAGATCTTAGCGGCTTCATCAATGAGCAGTTCTTC
d_call: TRBD2; v_call: TRBV2; j_call: TRBJ2-1; clone_size: .; cdr3_aa: CASSAQTSGIYNEQFF; cdr3_nt: TGTGCCAGCAGTGCCCAGACTAGCGGGATCTACAATGAGCAGTTCTTC
d_call: .; v_call: TRBV5-1; j_call: TRBJ2-7; clone_size: .; cdr3_aa: CASYGSSYEQYF; cdr3_nt: TGCGCCAGCTACGGGAGCTCCTACGAGCAGTACTTC
d_call: TRBD2; v_call: TRBV28; j_call: TRBJ2-1; clone_size: few; cdr3_aa: CASSLSSSGKNEQFF; cdr3_nt: TGTGCCAGCAGTTTATCGTCTAGCGGGAAAAATGAGCAGTTCTTC
d_call: TRBD2; v_call: TRBV7-6; j_call: TRBJ2-1; clone_size: .; cdr3_aa: CASSLLLAGGRGEQFF; cdr3_nt: TGTGCCAGCAGTCTCCTTCTAGCGGGAGGGCGCGGTGAGCAGTTCTTC
d_call: TRBD2; v_call: TRBV7-3; j_call: TRBJ2-1; clone_size: few; cdr3_aa: CASSLNRGGRINEQFF; cdr3_nt: TGTGCCAGCAGCTTAAACCGGGGCGGGAGGATTAATGAGCAGTTCTTC
d_call: TRBD2; v_call: TRBV28; j_call: TRBJ2-1; clone_size: once; cdr3_aa: CASSFGLAGDIRNEQFF; cdr3_nt: TGTGCCAGCAGTTTTGGACTAGCGGGAGATATACGCAATGAGCAGTTCTTC
d_call: TRBD1; v_call: TRBV7-2; j_call: TRBJ1-4; clone_size: .; cdr3_aa: CASSRGRGTNEKLFF; cdr3_nt: TGTGCCAGCAGCAGAGGCAGGGGGACTAATGAAAAACTGTTTTTT
d_call: TRBD1; v_call: TRBV4-3; j_call: TRBJ2-2; clone_size: few; cdr3_aa: CASSQSLPIPQGALRAGELFF; cdr3_nt: TGCGCCAGCAGCCAAAGCCTCCCGATACCACAGGGGGCGCTTAGAGCCGGGGAGCTGTTTTTT
d_call: TRBD1; v_call: TRBV9; j_call: TRBJ2-3; clone_size: .; cdr3_aa: CASSGGQGRTDTQYF; cdr3_nt: TGTGCCAGCAGTGGAGGACAGGGGAGGACAGATACGCAGTATTTT
d_call: TRBD2; v_call: TRBV7-2; j_call: TRBJ2-1; clone_size: .; cdr3_aa: CASSLGSGSSYNEQFF; cdr3_nt: TGTGCCAGCAGCTTGGGAAGCGGGAGCTCCTACAATGAGCAGTTCTTC
d_call: TRBD2; v_call: TRBV2; j_call: TRBJ2-1; clone_size: .; cdr3_aa: CASNRRLAGSYNEQFF; cdr3_nt: TGTGCCAGCAACCGGCGTCTAGCGGGCTCCTACAATGAGCAGTTCTTC
d_call: TRBD1; v_call: TRBV28; j_call: TRBJ2-6; clone_size: .; cdr3_aa: CASSPGQGKPGANVLTF; cdr3_nt: TGTGCCAGCAGTCCGGGACAGGGGAAACCTGGGGCCAACGTCCTGACTTTC
d_call: .; v_call: TRBV28; j_call: TRBJ1-5; clone_size: .; cdr3_aa: CASSFPAGEQPQHF; cdr3_nt: TGTGCCAGCAGTTTCCCCGCGGGAGAGCAGCCCCAGCATTTT
d_call: TRBD1; v_call: TRBV5-4; j_call: TRBJ2-7; clone_size: .; cdr3_aa: CASSPGTGLGYEQYF; cdr3_nt: TGTGCCAGCAGCCCCGGGACAGGGTTAGGCTACGAGCAGTACTTC
d_call: .; v_call: TRBV30; j_call: TRBJ1-6; clone_size: .; cdr3_aa: CACIQDRYSPLHF; cdr3_nt: TGTGCCTGCATCCAGGACAGATATTCACCCCTCCACTTT
d_call: TRBD1; v_call: TRBV11-2; j_call: TRBJ1-1; clone_size: .; cdr3_aa: CASSLATGGLTEAFF; cdr3_nt: TGTGCCAGCAGCTTAGCAACAGGGGGTCTCACTGAAGCTTTCTTT
d_call: .; v_call: TRBV27; j_call: TRBJ1-2; clone_size: once; cdr3_aa: CASSFLFRGGDGYTF; cdr3_nt: TGTGCCAGCAGTTTTCTGTTCCGGGGAGGTGATGGCTACACCTTC
d_call: .; v_call: TRBV28; j_call: TRBJ2-7; clone_size: .; cdr3_aa: CASSLGSGGSYEQYF; cdr3_nt: TGTGCCAGCAGTTTAGGTAGTGGCGGTTCCTACGAGCAGTACTTC
d_call: .; v_call: TRBV21-1; j_call: TRBJ2-5; clone_size: .; cdr3_aa: CASSKVVVGGGPETQYF; cdr3_nt: TGTGCCAGCAGCAAAGTGGTAGTTGGCGGCGGTCCCGAGACCCAGTACTTC
d_call: .; v_call: TRBV29-1; j_call: TRBJ2-7; clone_size: .; cdr3_aa: CPPYGVRTAPTKGEQYF; cdr3_nt: TGCCCCCCGTATGGGGTCAGGACAGCCCCGACTAAGGGGGAGCAGTACTTC
d_call: TRBD1; v_call: TRBV28; j_call: TRBJ1-5; clone_size: once; cdr3_aa: CASSLRHRGANQPQHF; cdr3_nt: TGTGCCAGCAGTTTAAGGCACAGGGGGGCAAATCAGCCCCAGCATTTT
d_call: .; v_call: TRBV6-5; j_call: TRBJ1-1; clone_size: few; cdr3_aa: CASGPTGRIEAFF; cdr3_nt: TGTGCCAGCGGACCGACAGGACGTATTGAAGCTTTCTTT
d_call: TRBD1; v_call: TRBV27; j_call: TRBJ2-7; clone_size: .; cdr3_aa: CASSLSGGQVSYEQYF; cdr3_nt: TGTGCCAGCAGTTTATCAGGGGGACAGGTCTCCTACGAGCAGTACTTC
d_call: .; v_call: TRBV28; j_call: TRBJ1-2; clone_size: .; cdr3_aa: CASTVSGGGDGYTF; cdr3_nt: TGTGCCAGCACCGTAAGCGGGGGTGGGGATGGCTACACCTTC
d_call: .; v_call: TRBV19; j_call: TRBJ1-3; clone_size: few; cdr3_aa: CASSLRESSGNTIYF; cdr3_nt: TGTGCCAGTAGTCTCCGGGAAAGCTCTGGAAACACCATATATTTT
d_call: .; v_call: TRBV19; j_call: TRBJ1-2; clone_size: .; cdr3_aa: CASSIAGGKTNYGYTF; cdr3_nt: TGTGCCAGTAGTATAGCCGGCGGGAAAACTAACTATGGCTACACCTTC
d_call: .; v_call: TRBV12-3/TRBV12-4; j_call: TRBJ2-1; clone_size: .; cdr3_aa: CASSLVGDEQFF; cdr3_nt: TGTGCCAGCAGTTTAGTTGGAGATGAGCAGTTCTTC
d_call: TRBD2; v_call: TRBV11-2; j_call: TRBJ2-5; clone_size: .; cdr3_aa: CASSSQGLAGDWIAETQYF; cdr3_nt: TGTGCCAGCAGCTCGCAGGGACTAGCGGGAGATTGGATTGCAGAGACCCAGTACTTC
d_call: TRBD1; v_call: TRBV6-4; j_call: TRBJ2-1; clone_size: .; cdr3_aa: CASRRTGDFYNEQFF; cdr3_nt: TGTGCCAGCAGGCGGACAGGAGACTTTTACAATGAGCAGTTCTTC
d_call: TRBD2; v_call: TRBV28; j_call: TRBJ2-5; clone_size: .; cdr3_aa: CASSASKASGSGETQYF; cdr3_nt: TGTGCCAGCAGTGCCTCGAAGGCTAGCGGGAGTGGAGAGACCCAGTACTTC